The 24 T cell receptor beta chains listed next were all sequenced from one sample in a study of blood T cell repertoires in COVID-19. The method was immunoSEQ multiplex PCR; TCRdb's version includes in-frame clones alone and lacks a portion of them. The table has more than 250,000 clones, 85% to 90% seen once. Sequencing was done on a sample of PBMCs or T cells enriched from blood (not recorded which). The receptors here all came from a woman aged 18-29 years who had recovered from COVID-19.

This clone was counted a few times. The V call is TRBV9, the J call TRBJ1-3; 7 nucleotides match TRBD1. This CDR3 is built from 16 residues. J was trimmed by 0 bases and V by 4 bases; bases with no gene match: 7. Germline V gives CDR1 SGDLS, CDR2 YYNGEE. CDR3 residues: CASSPEGQSSGNTIYF. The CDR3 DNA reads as TGTGCCAGCAGCCCGGAGGGACAGTCCTCTGGAAACACCATATATTTT.

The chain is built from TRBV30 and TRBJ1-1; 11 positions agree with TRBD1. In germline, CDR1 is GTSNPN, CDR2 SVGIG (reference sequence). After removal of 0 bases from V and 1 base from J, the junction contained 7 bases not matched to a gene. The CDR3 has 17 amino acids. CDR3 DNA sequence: TGTGCCTGGAGTGTACCCTGGACAGGGGGCTCGAACACTGAAGCTTTCTTT. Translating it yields CAWSVPWTGGSNTEAFF.

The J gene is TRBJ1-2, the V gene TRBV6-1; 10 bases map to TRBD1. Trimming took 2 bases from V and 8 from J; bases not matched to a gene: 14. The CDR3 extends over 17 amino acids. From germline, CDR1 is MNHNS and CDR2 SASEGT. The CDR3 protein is CASSESRPDRGRLGYTF. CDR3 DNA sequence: TGTGCCAGCAGTGAATCCCGCCCCGACAGGGGGCGATTAGGCTACACCTTC.

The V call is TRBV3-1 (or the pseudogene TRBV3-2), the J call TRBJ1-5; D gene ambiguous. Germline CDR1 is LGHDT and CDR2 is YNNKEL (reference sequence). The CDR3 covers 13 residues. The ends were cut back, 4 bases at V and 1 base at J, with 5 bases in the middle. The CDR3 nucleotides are TGTGCCAGCAGCCCTACGAGCAATCAGCCCCAGCATTTT. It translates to CASSPTSNQPQHF.

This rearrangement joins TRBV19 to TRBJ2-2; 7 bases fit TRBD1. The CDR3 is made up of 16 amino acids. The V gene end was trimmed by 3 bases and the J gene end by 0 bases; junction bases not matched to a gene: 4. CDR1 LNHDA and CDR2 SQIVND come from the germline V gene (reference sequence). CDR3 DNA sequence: TGTGCCAGTAGTATCGGGACAGTAACGAACACCGGGGAGCTGTTTTTT. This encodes CASSIGTVTNTGELFF.

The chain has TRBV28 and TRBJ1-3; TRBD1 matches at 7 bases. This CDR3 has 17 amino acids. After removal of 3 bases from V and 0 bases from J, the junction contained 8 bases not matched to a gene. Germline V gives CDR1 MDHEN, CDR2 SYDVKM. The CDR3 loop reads CASSFRQGSFSGNTIYF. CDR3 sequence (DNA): TGTGCCAGCAGTTTCAGACAGGGCTCATTCTCTGGAAACACCATATATTTT.

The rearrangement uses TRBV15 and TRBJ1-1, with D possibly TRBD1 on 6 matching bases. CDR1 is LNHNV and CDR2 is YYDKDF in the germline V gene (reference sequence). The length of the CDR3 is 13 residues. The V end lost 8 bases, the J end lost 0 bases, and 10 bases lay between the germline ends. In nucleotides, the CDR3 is TGTGCCACCTCAGGGGTTATGAACACTGAAGCTTTCTTT. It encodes CATSGVMNTEAFF.

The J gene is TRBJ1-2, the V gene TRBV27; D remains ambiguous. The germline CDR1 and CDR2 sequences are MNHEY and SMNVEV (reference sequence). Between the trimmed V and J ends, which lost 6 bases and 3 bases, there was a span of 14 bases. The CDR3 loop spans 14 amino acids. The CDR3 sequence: CASRRRREDYGYTF. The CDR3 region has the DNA TGTGCCAGCAGGCGGCGGAGAGAAGACTATGGCTACACCTTC.

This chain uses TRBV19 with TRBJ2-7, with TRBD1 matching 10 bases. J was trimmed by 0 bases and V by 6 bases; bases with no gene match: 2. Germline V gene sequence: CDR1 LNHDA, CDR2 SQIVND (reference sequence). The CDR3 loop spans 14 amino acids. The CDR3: CASRGTGDSYEQYF. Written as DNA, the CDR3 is TGTGCCAGTAGGGGGACAGGGGACTCCTACGAGCAGTACTTC. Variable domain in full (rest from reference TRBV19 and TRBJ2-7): DGGITQSPKYLFRKEGQNVTLSCEQNLNHDAMYWYRQDPGQGLRLIYYSQIVNDFQKGDIAEGYSVSREKKESFPLTVTSAQKNPTAFYLCASRGTGDSYEQYFGPGTRLTVT.

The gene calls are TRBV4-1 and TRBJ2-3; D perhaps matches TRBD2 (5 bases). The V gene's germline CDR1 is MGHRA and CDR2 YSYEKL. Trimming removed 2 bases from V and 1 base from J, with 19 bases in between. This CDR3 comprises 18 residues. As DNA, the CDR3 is TGCGCCAGCAGCCAATACCCCCTGCTCGGGGTTGGCACAGATACGCAGTATTTT. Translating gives CASSQYPLLGVGTDTQYF.

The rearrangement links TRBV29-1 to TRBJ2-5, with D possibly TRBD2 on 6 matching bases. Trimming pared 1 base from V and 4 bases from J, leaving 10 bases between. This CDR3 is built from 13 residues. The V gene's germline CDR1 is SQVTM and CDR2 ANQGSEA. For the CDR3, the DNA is TGCAGCGTTGAAGTCGGGGGAGGAGAGACCCAGTACTTC. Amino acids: CSVEVGGGETQYF.

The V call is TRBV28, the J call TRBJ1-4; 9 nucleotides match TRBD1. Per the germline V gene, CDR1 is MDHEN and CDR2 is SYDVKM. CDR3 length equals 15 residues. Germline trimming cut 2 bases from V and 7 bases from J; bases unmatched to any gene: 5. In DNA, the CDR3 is TGTGCCAGCAGTTTAGTGGGACAGGGTGTTGAAAAACTGTTTTTT. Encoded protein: CASSLVGQGVEKLFF.

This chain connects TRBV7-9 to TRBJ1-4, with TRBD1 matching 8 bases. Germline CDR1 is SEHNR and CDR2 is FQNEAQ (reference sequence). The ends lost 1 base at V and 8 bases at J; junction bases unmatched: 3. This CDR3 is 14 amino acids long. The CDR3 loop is CASSLGRGLEKLFF. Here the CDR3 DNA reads TGTGCCAGCAGCTTAGGCAGGGGGCTAGAAAAACTGTTTTTT.

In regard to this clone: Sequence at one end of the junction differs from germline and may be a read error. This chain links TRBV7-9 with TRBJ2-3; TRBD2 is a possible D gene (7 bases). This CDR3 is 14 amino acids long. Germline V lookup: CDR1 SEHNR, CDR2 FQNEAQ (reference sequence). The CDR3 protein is CASRGGRVADTQYF. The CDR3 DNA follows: TGTGCAAGCAGGGGAGGGCGGGTTGCAGATACGCAGTATTTT.

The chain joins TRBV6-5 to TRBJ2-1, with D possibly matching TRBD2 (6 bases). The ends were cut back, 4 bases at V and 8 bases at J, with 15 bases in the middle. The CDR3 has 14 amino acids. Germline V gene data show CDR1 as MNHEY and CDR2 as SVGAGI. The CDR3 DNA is TGTGCCAGCAGTTCGGATCGGGGGACCGATGAGCAGTTCTTC. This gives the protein CASSSDRGTDEQFF.

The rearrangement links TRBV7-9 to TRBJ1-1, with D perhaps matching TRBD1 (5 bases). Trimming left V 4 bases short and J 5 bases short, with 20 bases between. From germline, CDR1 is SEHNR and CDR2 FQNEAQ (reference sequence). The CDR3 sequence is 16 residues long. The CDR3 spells CASSSTKGRVGTEAFF. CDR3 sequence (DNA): TGTGCCAGCAGCTCCACCAAGGGCAGGGTCGGTACTGAAGCTTTCTTT.

CDR3 sequence reads: CASSQGVENYGYTF. In nucleotides, the CDR3 is TGTGCCAGCAGTCAAGGGGTTGAGAACTATGGCTACACCTTC. The chain carries TRBV28 and TRBJ1-2, with D perhaps matching TRBD1 (5 bases). This CDR3 is 14 amino acids long. V was pared by 5 bases and J by 2 bases, with 12 bases between. The germline V gene encodes CDR1 MDHEN and CDR2 SYDVKM.

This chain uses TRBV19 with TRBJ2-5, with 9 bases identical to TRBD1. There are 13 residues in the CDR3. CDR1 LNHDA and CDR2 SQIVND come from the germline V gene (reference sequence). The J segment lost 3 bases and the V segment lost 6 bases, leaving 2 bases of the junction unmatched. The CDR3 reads CASRRTGEETQYF. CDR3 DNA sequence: TGTGCCAGTAGGAGGACAGGGGAAGAGACCCAGTACTTC.

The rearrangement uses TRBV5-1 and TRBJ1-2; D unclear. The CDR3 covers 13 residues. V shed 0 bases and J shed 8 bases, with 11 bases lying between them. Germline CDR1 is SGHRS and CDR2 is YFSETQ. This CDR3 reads CASSLAFSEGYTF. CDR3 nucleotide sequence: TGCGCCAGCAGCTTGGCCTTTAGTGAAGGCTACACCTTC.

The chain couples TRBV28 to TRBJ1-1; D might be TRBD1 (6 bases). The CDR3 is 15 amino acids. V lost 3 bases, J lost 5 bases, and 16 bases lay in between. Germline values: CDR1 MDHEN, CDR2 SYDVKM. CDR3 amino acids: CASSFDGRGETEAFF. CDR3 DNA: TGTGCCAGCAGTTTCGATGGCAGGGGCGAGACTGAAGCTTTCTTT.

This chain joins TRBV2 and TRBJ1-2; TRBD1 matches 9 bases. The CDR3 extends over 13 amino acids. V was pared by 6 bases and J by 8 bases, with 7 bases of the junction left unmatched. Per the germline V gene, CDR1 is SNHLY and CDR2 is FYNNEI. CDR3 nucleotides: TGTGCCAGCAGACAGGGGGCGTCCTCCGGCTACACCTTC. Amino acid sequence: CASRQGASSGYTF.

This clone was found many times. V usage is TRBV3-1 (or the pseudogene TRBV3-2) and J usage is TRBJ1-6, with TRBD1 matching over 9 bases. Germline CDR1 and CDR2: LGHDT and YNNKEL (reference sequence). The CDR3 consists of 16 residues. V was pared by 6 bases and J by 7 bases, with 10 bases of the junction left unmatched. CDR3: CASSGSWGQGNSPLHF. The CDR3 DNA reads TGTGCCAGCAGTGGATCTTGGGGACAGGGCAATTCACCCCTCCACTTT.

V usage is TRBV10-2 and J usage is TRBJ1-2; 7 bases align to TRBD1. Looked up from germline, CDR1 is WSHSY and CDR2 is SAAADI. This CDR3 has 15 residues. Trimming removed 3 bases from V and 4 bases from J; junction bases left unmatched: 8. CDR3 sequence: CASSEGAGGPYGYTF. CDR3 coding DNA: TGCGCCAGCAGTGAAGGAGCAGGGGGTCCCTATGGCTACACCTTC.

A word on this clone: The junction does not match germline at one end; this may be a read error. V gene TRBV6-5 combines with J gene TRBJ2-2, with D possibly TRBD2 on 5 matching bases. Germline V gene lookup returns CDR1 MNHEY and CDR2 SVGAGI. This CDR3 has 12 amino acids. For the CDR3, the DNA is TGTGCCAGCATAGGTCTTTTCGGGAAGCTGTTTTTT. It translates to CASIGLFGKLFF.